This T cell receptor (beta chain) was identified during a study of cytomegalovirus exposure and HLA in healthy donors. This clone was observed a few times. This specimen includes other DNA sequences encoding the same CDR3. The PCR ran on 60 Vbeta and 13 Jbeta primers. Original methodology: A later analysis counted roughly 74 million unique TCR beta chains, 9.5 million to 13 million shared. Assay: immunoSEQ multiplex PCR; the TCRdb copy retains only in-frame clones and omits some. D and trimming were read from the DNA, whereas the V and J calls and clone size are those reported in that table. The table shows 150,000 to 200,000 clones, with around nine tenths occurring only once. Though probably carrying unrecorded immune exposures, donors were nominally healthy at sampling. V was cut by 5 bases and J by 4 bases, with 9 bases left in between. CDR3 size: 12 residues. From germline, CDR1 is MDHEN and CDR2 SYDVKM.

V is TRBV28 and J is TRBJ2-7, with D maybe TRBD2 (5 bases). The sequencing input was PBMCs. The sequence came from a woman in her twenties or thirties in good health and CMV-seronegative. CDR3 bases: TGTGCCAGCAGTCCGCCGGGATACGAGCAGTACTTC. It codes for CASSPPGYEQYF. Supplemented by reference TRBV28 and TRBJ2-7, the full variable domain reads DVKVTQSSRYLVKRTGEKVFLECVQDMDHENMFWYRQDPGLGLRLIYFSYDVKMKEKGDIPEGYSVSREKKERFSLILESASTNQTSMYLCASSPPGYEQYFGPGTRLTVT.